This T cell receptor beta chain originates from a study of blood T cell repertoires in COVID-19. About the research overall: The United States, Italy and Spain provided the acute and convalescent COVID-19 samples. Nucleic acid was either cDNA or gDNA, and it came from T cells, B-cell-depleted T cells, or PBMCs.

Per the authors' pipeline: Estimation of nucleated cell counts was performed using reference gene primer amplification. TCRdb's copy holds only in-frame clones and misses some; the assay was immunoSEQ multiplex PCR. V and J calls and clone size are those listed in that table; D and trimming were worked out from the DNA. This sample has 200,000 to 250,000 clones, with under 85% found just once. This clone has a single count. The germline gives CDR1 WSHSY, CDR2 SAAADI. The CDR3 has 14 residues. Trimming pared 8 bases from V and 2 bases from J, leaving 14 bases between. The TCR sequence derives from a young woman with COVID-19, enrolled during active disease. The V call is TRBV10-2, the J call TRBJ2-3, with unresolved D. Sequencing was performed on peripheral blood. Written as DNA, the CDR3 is TGCGCCAGCGGAGCCCAGAGGATCACAGATACGCAGTATTTT. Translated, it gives CASGAQRITDTQYF.